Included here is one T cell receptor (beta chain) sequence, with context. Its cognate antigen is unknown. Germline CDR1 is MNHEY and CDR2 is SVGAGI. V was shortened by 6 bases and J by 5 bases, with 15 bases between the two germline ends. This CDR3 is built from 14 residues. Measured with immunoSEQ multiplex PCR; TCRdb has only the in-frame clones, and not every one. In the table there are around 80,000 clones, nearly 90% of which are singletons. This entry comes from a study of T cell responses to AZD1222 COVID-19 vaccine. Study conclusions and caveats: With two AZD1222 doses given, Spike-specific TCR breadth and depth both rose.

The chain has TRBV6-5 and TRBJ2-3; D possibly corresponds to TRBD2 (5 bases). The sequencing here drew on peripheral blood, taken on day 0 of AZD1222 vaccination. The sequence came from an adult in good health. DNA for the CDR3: TGTGCCAGCAGCCGTACCCGGGGAAAAGATACGCAGTATTTT. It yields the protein CASSRTRGKDTQYF.